Listed below are T cell receptor beta chains from one sample, sequenced in a study of Ad26.COV2.S vaccination and SARS-CoV-2 variants. TCRdb's copy holds only in-frame clones and misses some; the assay was immunoSEQ multiplex PCR. This table holds approximately 350,000 clones, approximately 83% found once. This specimen consisted of peripheral blood, obtained in a trial of Ad26.COV2.S vaccine versus placebo. The receptors originated from a person aged 18-60 years who received the Ad26.COV2.S COVID-19 vaccine or a placebo. CDR3s leave out the opening cysteine and the closing phenylalanine or tryptophan. Where a row states a size, it is once, few, many or the class of an expanded clone; other rows omit it.

TRBV3-1/TRBV3-2	NA	TRBJ1-6	ASSQGKGSSPLH
TRBV3-1/TRBV3-2	NA	TRBJ1-1	ASSRLQANTEAF
TRBV11-2	NA	TRBJ1-1	ASSQQPSGNTEAF
TRBV4-1	NA	TRBJ2-3	ASSQDNGDTQY
TRBV2	NA	TRBJ1-1	ASSRGVVNTEAF
TRBV19	NA	TRBJ1-3	ATQDRPNSGNTIY
TRBV4-2	NA	TRBJ2-5	ASSQDVKPQETQY
TRBV11-3	NA	TRBJ2-3	ASSVSGLNTDTQY
TRBV5-1	once	TRBJ2-1	ASSTGGDNEQF
TRBV9	NA	TRBJ1-1	ASSVGLGSNTEAF
TRBV25-1	NA	TRBJ1-6	ASSEHATAINSPLH
TRBV6-5	NA	TRBJ1-5	ASSYSIGGGQPQH
TRBV9	NA	TRBJ1-3	ASSVGQGGGNTIY
TRBV5-1	once	TRBJ2-1	ASSSTGQGAREQF
TRBV10-3	NA	TRBJ1-2	AIRGTEYGYT
TRBV7-9	NA	TRBJ1-1	ASSLKAMNTEAF
TRBV11-2	NA	TRBJ2-7	ASSPVTYYEQY
TRBV7-9	once	TRBJ1-3	ASSLLSVGYTIY
TRBV5-5	once	TRBJ1-5	ASRNPGQRQPQH
TRBV14	NA	TRBJ2-7	ASSQGWTGPTYEQY
TRBV6-1	once	TRBJ2-3	ASSTRDTQY
TRBV5-6	once	TRBJ2-7	ASSRGLVGSYEQY
TRBV5-5	NA	TRBJ1-1	ASSRATGEGTEAF
TRBV5-1	NA	TRBJ2-3	ASSLAPDIGGPDTQY
TRBV30	NA	TRBJ2-2	AWSVGVRGGELF
TRBV27	NA	TRBJ1-2	ASSFGGGYGYT
TRBV5-1	NA	TRBJ2-1	ASSVQGNEQF
TRBV10-1	NA	TRBJ1-5	ASSEAGEAHSNQPQH
TRBV7-9	NA	TRBJ2-7	ASSLEVFYEQY
TRBV18	many	TRBJ1-5	ASSSQGAQGQPQH
TRBV19	NA	TRBJ2-4	ASSPGQALNIQY
TRBV5-6	NA	TRBJ2-7	ASSTGPYEQY
TRBV11-1	many	TRBJ2-3	ASSFGTPSDTQY
TRBV6-6	NA	TRBJ1-4	ASSTTSRVEKLF
TRBV27	NA	TRBJ2-3	ASSSWTPTSDTQY
TRBV4-1	NA	TRBJ1-2	ASSQEIQGVRYGYT
TRBV10-1	NA	TRBJ2-3	ASSEGNAGEDTQY
TRBV4-1	NA	TRBJ2-1	ASSQPARSSYNEQF
TRBV7-6	NA	TRBJ1-3	ASSGPRGAPAWGNTIY
TRBV7-9	many	TRBJ1-2	ASSLIRWGYT
TRBV5-1	once	TRBJ1-6	ASSPGKSFYNSPLH
TRBV27	many	TRBJ1-4	ASSLSRANEKLF
TRBV5-6	NA	TRBJ1-3	ASSLAGTGAGNTIY
TRBV10-3	NA	TRBJ1-3	ATRGSNTIY
TRBV29-1	few	TRBJ1-1	SVGTGVDAF
TRBV19	once	TRBJ2-7	ASGWGALGEQY
TRBV5-4	NA	TRBJ1-2	ASSGTGGRVYGYT
TRBV18	NA	TRBJ2-5	ASSPAGGEETQY
TRBV10-3	NA	TRBJ2-1	AISSPSEQF
TRBV9	NA	TRBJ2-3	ASSVGLAGQGNTQY
TRBV7-2	NA	TRBJ1-2	ASSSWLTGGVGYT
TRBV11-2	NA	TRBJ1-1	ASSITTDSEAF
TRBV2	NA	TRBJ2-5	ASSEARLRGETQY